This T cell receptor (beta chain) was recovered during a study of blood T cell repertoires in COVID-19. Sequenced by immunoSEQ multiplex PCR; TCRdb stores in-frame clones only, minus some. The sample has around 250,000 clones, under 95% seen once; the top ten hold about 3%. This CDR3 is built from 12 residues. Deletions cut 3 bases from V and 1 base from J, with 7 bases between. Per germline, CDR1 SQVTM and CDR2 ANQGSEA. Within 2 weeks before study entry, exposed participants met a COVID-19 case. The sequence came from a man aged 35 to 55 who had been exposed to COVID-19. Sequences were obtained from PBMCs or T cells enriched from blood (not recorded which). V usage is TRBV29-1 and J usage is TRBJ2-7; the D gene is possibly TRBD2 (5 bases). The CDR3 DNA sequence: TGCAGCGTTGACCCGGGGTCCTACGAGCAGTACTTC. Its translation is CSVDPGSYEQYF.